Shown below are 23 T cell receptor beta chains from a single sample sequenced in a study of technical replicates of blood from a few donors. Using immunoSEQ multiplex PCR, the repertoire was profiled, and TCRdb retains in-frame clones only, with some absent. The sample records more than 90,000 clones, 85% to 95% being singletons. The specimen sequenced was T cells isolated from PBMCs. The source of these receptors is a human donor in good health.

The chain combines TRBV18 with TRBJ1-2, with D possibly being TRBD1 (6 bases). The V gene lost 3 bases and the J gene lost 2 bases, with 19 bases spanning the gap. The germline V gene encodes CDR1 KGHSH and CDR2 LQKENI. The length of the CDR3 is 17 residues. In DNA form, the CDR3 reads TGTGCCAGCTCACCGACGACAGGTTTACGGGTCAACTATGGCTACACCTTC. Translation: CASSPTTGLRVNYGYTF.

The chain links TRBV7-2 to TRBJ2-7; TRBD1 matches 10 bases. The CDR3 covers 15 residues. Germline V gives CDR1 SGHTA, CDR2 FQGNSA. Losses at the gene ends were 3 bases for V and 0 bases for J; bases not matched to a gene: 2. CDR3 sequence (DNA): TGTGCCAGCAGCTTTAGGACAGGGGGCTCCTACGAGCAGTACTTC. Its protein product is CASSFRTGGSYEQYF. Based on the CDR3 plus reference TRBV7-2 and TRBJ2-7, the full variable domain is GAGVSQSPSNKVTEKGKDVELRCDPISGHTALYWYRQSLGQGLEFLIYFQGNSAPDKSGLPSDRFSAERTGGSVSTLTIQRTQQEDSAVYLCASSFRTGGSYEQYFGPGTRLTVT.

The chain links TRBV19 to TRBJ1-1; TRBD1 might be the D (5 bases). Germline V CDR1 and CDR2: LNHDA, SQIVND (reference sequence). Trimming shortened V by 10 bases and J by 11 bases, and 17 bases separated the two germline ends. CDR3 length equals 11 residues. CDR3 DNA: TGTGCCACCACGGTCGGGGGATGGGCTTTCTTT. This codes for CATTVGGWAFF.

The chain combines TRBV28 with TRBJ2-7; 13 bases align to TRBD2. Germline-derived CDR1 and CDR2 are MDHEN and SYDVKM. CDR3 length: 18 residues. Trimming cost V 6 bases and J 1 base; bases outside gene matches: 12. The CDR3 is CASRFTSGRAESSYEQYF. CDR3 in DNA: TGTGCCAGCAGATTCACTAGCGGGAGGGCCGAAAGTTCCTACGAGCAGTACTTC.

The chain couples TRBV14 to TRBJ2-1; D is undetermined. Trimming cost V 4 bases and J 0 bases, with 10 bases left between them. The CDR3 is 15 amino acids. The germline V gene has CDR1 SGHDN and CDR2 FVKESK. As DNA, the CDR3 is TGTGCCAGCAGCCTAAACTTCCTCTCCTACAATGAGCAGTTCTTC. It translates to CASSLNFLSYNEQFF.

V usage is TRBV11-2 and J usage is TRBJ2-1, with 11 bases that match TRBD2. The germline V gene has CDR1 SGHAT and CDR2 FQNNGV. This CDR3 region has 16 residues. J was trimmed by 7 bases and V by 0 bases; bases with no gene match: 5. The CDR3 here is CASSLETSGKWNEQFF. The CDR3 DNA follows: TGTGCCAGCAGCTTAGAGACTAGCGGGAAATGGAATGAGCAGTTCTTC.

V and J are TRBV19 and TRBJ1-5; tentatively, D is TRBD1 (6 bases). Germline assignment: CDR1 LNHDA and CDR2 SQIVND (reference sequence). The CDR3 extends over 17 amino acids. V was cut by 0 bases and J by 5 bases, with 17 bases left in between. CDR3 DNA: TGTGCCAGTAGTATAGATCTAAGCAGGGGTATCGATCAGCCCCAGCATTTT. Encoded protein: CASSIDLSRGIDQPQHF.

The chain carries TRBV4-3 and TRBJ2-1; possibly TRBD1 for D (5 bases). The V gene lost 0 bases and the J gene lost 4 bases, with 13 bases spanning the gap. The CDR3 has 16 amino acids. Germline V gene lookup returns CDR1 LGHNA and CDR2 YSLEER. The CDR3 DNA is TGCGCCAGCAGCCAAGAAGGAACTGGGGCGTACAATGAGCAGTTCTTC. As protein: CASSQEGTGAYNEQFF.

A note on this clone: A junction end diverges from the germline sequence, so it may reflect a read error. The CDR3 spells CANSPPDRAYNEQFF. The CDR3 region has the DNA TGTGCCAACAGCCCCCCGGACAGGGCCTACAATGAGCAGTTCTTC. This chain joins TRBV9 and TRBJ2-1, with TRBD1 matching over 8 bases. This CDR3 comprises 15 residues. Germline V gene data show CDR1 as SGDLS and CDR2 as YYNGEE.

The chain combines TRBV7-3 with TRBJ2-1; D possibly corresponds to TRBD1 (7 bases). Germline CDR1 reads SGHTA; CDR2 reads FQGTGA. The V gene lost 4 bases and the J gene lost 9 bases, with 19 bases spanning the gap. The CDR3 is made up of 15 amino acids. CDR3 residues: CASSSNGGQPSEQFF. CDR3 bases: TGTGCCAGCAGCTCCAACGGGGGACAGCCCTCTGAGCAGTTCTTC. The whole variable domain, remainder taken from reference TRBV7-3 and TRBJ2-1, is GAGVSQTPSNKVTEKGKYVELRCDPISGHTALYWYRQSLGQGPEFLIYFQGTGAADDSGLPNDRFFAVRPEGSVSTLKIQRTERGDSAVYLCASSSNGGQPSEQFFGPGTRLTVL.

The V call is TRBV11-2, the J call TRBJ2-7; D might be TRBD2 (5 bases). Trimming took 1 base from V and 2 from J, leaving 9 bases between them. From germline, CDR1 is SGHAT and CDR2 FQNNGV. The CDR3 sequence is 14 residues long. The CDR3 nucleotides read TGTGCCAGCAGCTTAGCGGTCGGGACCTACGAGCAGTACTTC. It specifies CASSLAVGTYEQYF. Together with reference TRBV11-2 and TRBJ2-7, the CDR3 gives the full variable domain: EAGVAQSPRYKIIEKRQSVAFWCNPISGHATLYWYQQILGQGPKLLIQFQNNGVVDDSQLPKDRFSAERLKGVDSTLKIQPAKLEDSAVYLCASSLAVGTYEQYFGPGTRLTVT.

The chain links TRBV5-1 to TRBJ2-1; 8 positions agree with TRBD2. With 4 bases clipped from V and 5 bases from J, the junction kept 5 bases outside the gene matches. The CDR3 spans 14 residues. Germline V gene sequence: CDR1 SGHRS, CDR2 YFSETQ. CDR3 sequence: CASSPLADNNEQFF. CDR3 sequence (DNA): TGCGCCAGCAGCCCACTAGCGGATAACAATGAGCAGTTCTTC.

The J gene is TRBJ1-2, the V gene TRBV19, with TRBD1 matching over 7 bases. CDR1 and CDR2 (germline): LNHDA, SQIVND (reference sequence). The J segment lost 8 bases and the V segment lost 7 bases, leaving 7 bases of the junction unmatched. The CDR3 contains 12 residues. The CDR3 region has the DNA TGTGCCAGTAATACAGCAGGGGGAGGCTACACCTTC. Its protein is CASNTAGGGYTF.

The rearrangement joins TRBV10-3 to TRBJ1-1, with 10 bases fitting TRBD1. J gave up 1 base and V 11 bases, and 4 bases lay outside the gene matches. Germline V gene lookup returns CDR1 ENHRY and CDR2 SYGVKD. The CDR3 has 13 amino acids. CDR3 region: CAPRQGANTEAFF. As DNA, the CDR3 is TGTGCCCCACGACAGGGGGCGAACACTGAAGCTTTCTTT.

The chain couples TRBV6-5 to TRBJ2-7; D perhaps matches TRBD2 (6 bases). Per germline, CDR1 MNHEY and CDR2 SVGAGI. This CDR3 is built from 15 residues. Trimming took off 6 bases at V and 0 bases at J, with 15 bases between the two ends. The CDR3 here is CASRPSGVGSYEQYF. Here the CDR3 DNA reads TGTGCCAGCAGACCCTCGGGGGTAGGCTCCTACGAGCAGTACTTC.

The rearrangement joins TRBV29-1 to TRBJ2-1; 9 bases map to TRBD1. Germline V gene lookup returns CDR1 SQVTM and CDR2 ANQGSEA. CDR3 length: 13 residues. The V segment lost 8 bases and the J segment 6 bases; nucleotides outside the gene matches: 8. The CDR3 DNA is TGCAGCTTTACAGGGGGCATTAGCAATGAGCAGTTCTTC. Its protein product is CSFTGGISNEQFF.

Worth noting for this clone: This sample includes further DNA sequences coding for the same CDR3. J is TRBJ2-2 and V is TRBV29-1, with D perhaps TRBD1 (5 bases). The CDR3 runs to 13 residues. Germline CDR1 and CDR2: SQVTM and ANQGSEA. Trimming removed 3 bases from V and 1 base from J, with 6 bases in between. The CDR3 protein is CSVDRGNTGELFF. As DNA, the CDR3 is TGCAGCGTTGATAGGGGGAACACCGGGGAGCTGTTTTTT.

The V and J genes are TRBV19 and TRBJ2-1; TRBD1 agrees at 9 bases. The CDR3 has 15 residues. The junction had 5 bases not matched to a gene; V was cut back by 4 bases and J by 4 bases. Per germline, CDR1 LNHDA and CDR2 SQIVND (reference sequence). The CDR3 protein is CASSTQGQGYNEQFF. As DNA, the CDR3 is TGTGCCAGTAGTACTCAGGGACAGGGATACAATGAGCAGTTCTTC.

This clone was observed once. The chain combines TRBV9 with TRBJ2-7; possibly TRBD2 for D (6 bases). Germline loops: CDR1 SGDLS, CDR2 YYNGEE. The length of the CDR3 is 16 residues. The V end lost 0 bases, the J end lost 3 bases, and 16 bases lay between the germline ends. Written as DNA, the CDR3 is TGTGCCAGCAGCGTAGGGAGAGCTAGCGCTGTCTACGAGCAGTACTTC. Translating it yields CASSVGRASAVYEQYF.

The V gene is TRBV6-5, the J gene TRBJ2-1; 7 nucleotides line up with TRBD1. This CDR3 spans 15 amino acids. V lost 5 bases and J lost 1; bases outside the gene matches: 5. Germline CDR1 MNHEY, CDR2 SVGAGI. CDR3 in amino acids: CASSPGGASYNEQFF. Written as DNA, the CDR3 is TGTGCCAGCAGTCCAGGGGGAGCATCCTACAATGAGCAGTTCTTC.

The chain has TRBV30 and TRBJ2-1; 12 nucleotides line up with TRBD2. From germline, CDR1 is GTSNPN and CDR2 SVGIG (reference sequence). This CDR3 has 15 amino acids. V shed 0 bases and J 9 bases; nucleotides not matched to a gene: 6. The DNA for the CDR3 is TGTGCCTGGAGTGTCTCTAGCGGGAGGGCCATTGAGCAGTTCTTC. Translated, it gives CAWSVSSGRAIEQFF.

The chain combines TRBV11-2 with TRBJ2-7; perhaps TRBD1 as D (5 bases). This CDR3 is built from 15 residues. Between the trimmed V and J ends, which lost 4 bases and 3 bases, there was a span of 16 bases. Germline-derived CDR1 and CDR2 are SGHAT and FQNNGV. This CDR3 reads CASSSEQVNDYEQYF. The CDR3 nucleotides read TGTGCCAGCAGCTCGGAACAGGTAAATGACTACGAGCAGTACTTC.

This sequence joins TRBV6-1 and TRBJ2-7; 9 bases align to TRBD1. The CDR3 runs 14 residues. Germline V gene sequence: CDR1 MNHNS, CDR2 SASEGT. V shed 4 bases, J shed 1 base, and the junction held 2 bases outside the gene matches. CDR3 nucleotide sequence: TGTGCCAGCAGTGGGGACAGGGTGTCCTACGAGCAGTACTTC. Protein product: CASSGDRVSYEQYF.